This T cell receptor beta chain was sequenced in a study of spatial heterogeneity in lung cancer. As for the study in general: Follow-up PBMC samples were sequenced when available, at a median of around two years after resection. General observations from the study: Follow-up blood showed ubiquitous expanded tumor TCRs less than blood at resection did.

On each TCR cDNA molecule, a unique molecular identifier was present. In TCRdb, the 5' RACE reads were re-called with MiXCR into one record per CDR3 protein. The sample comprises over 95,000 distinct CDR3 sequences, 11% of which are singletons, and 24% rests with the top ten. A remark on this clonotype: Antigen: not known.

Time point meaning: blood at routine non-recurrence follow-up after resection. From tumor, nontumor lung or frozen PBMC, whole RNA was taken unsorted for sequencing. V shed 3 bases and J shed 7 bases, with 13 bases lying between them. The CDR3 is 14 amino acids. Germline CDR1 is ENHRY and CDR2 is SYGVKD. The receptor comes from a female donor with early-stage non-small cell lung cancer. Specimen: PBMCs, collected at follow-up. The rearrangement links TRBV10-3 to TRBJ1-5, with a tentative D call TRBD1 (6 bases). The CDR3 is CAISDPGGAQPQHF. The CDR3 nucleotides read TGTGCCATCAGTGATCCGGGGGGGGCCCAGCCCCAGCATTTT.